This TCR beta chain emerged from a study of blood T cells in healthy people across ages. A J-beta primer mix and a sample-barcoded 5' primer were used in a second PCR of roughly 7 to 12 cycles. TCRdb recomputed calls from the 5' RACE reads with MiXCR, one row per CDR3 protein. The data hold hundreds of thousands of distinct CDR3 sequences, with approximately 30% observed a single time. Comment on this clonotype: The antigen remains unidentified.

Regarding the study as a whole: CMV infection status of these donors was not known.

This CDR3 contains 14 residues. The V and J ends lost 2 bases and 3 bases, in that order; junction bases with no gene match: 3. This chain links TRBV12-3 or TRBV12-4 with TRBJ1-2, with TRBD1 matching 7 bases. The sample comprised blood. The source of this sequence is a woman of 80 years or more in good health. The CDR3 nucleotides read TGTGCCAGCAGTTTACAGGGGGGTTACTATGGCTACACCTTC. Its translation: CASSLQGGYYGYTF.